Reported below is one T cell receptor beta chain. The clone's antigen remains unknown. It has no much larger one-base neighbor in the sample; base qualities were not kept. This sample was taken from a study of shared clonotypes between healthy human individuals (TCRdb year 2020). At the level of the whole study: The cohort included three men and a couple of women between 18 and 49 years of age. For each donor, three plates each were used for CD4 naive and CD4 memory, two plates were used for CD8 naive, and one plate was used for CD8 memory. Blood TCR repertoires of about five healthy adults were deeply sequenced to estimate repertoire size and the extent of clonotype sharing between individuals. To increase sequencing depth and limit assay-specific biases, different laboratories used diverse techniques to prepare libraries and sequence TCR repertoires. Each donor's leukapheresis produced roughly between roughly 0.85 and 9.5 billion PBMCs. Study-wide conclusions, independent of this receptor: Compared with non-shared clonotypes, clonotypes shared by all four sorted-subset donors had higher generation probabilities. Sampling was restricted to blood, and TCR repertoires in tissues likely differ from the TCR repertoires found in blood. Larger estimated clonotype richness was generally found for naive subsets than for memory subsets. Incomplete sequencing was indicated by rarefaction of sorted-subset datasets, despite the large sequencing depth. When several donors were compared, the shared fraction of clonotypes was 5% to 6.5% for naive CD4, around 4% for naive CD8, 2% to 2.5% for memory CD4, and less than 0.5% for memory CD8. The genetic and exposure-history diversity represented was limited by the small number of donors. Based on pairwise subsampling, the degree of clonotype sharing among donors was expected to be affected by sequencing depth.

The CDR3 starts with the cysteine, ends with the phenylalanine, and has 14 residues. Solely the CDR3 DNA is kept, with 42 bases framed from the first base. According to the germline V gene, CDR1 reads SGHRS and CDR2 reads YFSETQ. Trimming at the junction amounts to 5 bases on V and 7 bases on J, and the germline ends lie 18 bases apart. Using the deep immunoSEQ assay, multiplex PCR amplified TCR CDR3 regions from genomic DNA. Genomic DNA extracted from each cell subset was distributed evenly over all wells of several immunoSEQ 96-well plates, and each plate served as one replicate. For sorted subsets, each replicate PCR was loaded with around 200 ng genomic DNA, equivalent to some 31,000 T cell genomes. Purified libraries were measured with a Qubit 3.0 fluorometer, size-checked on a Bioanalyzer 2100, and measured again with the KAPA Library Quantification kit. Every immunoSEQ 96-well plate was sequenced on a dedicated single-read 150-cycle Illumina NextSeq 550 flow cell. From the authors' description of their analysis: Because the immunoSEQ output included only junctional sequences and no quality scores, the filtering could not be the same as the filtering used for full-length reads. Sequences were annotated with PyIR, a Python wrapper for IgBLAST v1.9, using IMGT germline references to assign V/J genes and CDR3. Any read was removed if the V/J assignment was weak (E-value above 1e-6), the CDR3 was missing, or the read contained stop codons, out-of-frame junctions, or ambiguous translated residues. V3J clonotypes were defined as sequences sharing an identical inferred V gene, J gene, and CDR3 amino acid sequence. The percentage overlap between two repertoires was calculated by dividing the number of shared unique clonotypes by the size of the smaller repertoire. Three approaches were used to assess repertoire richness: RTK rarefaction, the Chao1 estimator, and Recon v2.1 estimates of unobserved clonotypes. Generation probabilities were computed with OLGA for all TCRbeta clonotypes obtained by the gDNA method from four donors. Not all clones reach the TCRdb copy of this immuneACCESS table, which keeps in-frame sequences only. Checked studies attribute under half of the gap to unresolved V genes and leave the rest unexplained. The V and J calls and clone size were taken over from that table, and D and trimming were inferred from the DNA. Present in this sample are approximately 1.4 million clones, 95% to 99% of which were seen just once. The ten largest clones add up to around 0.45% of the sample.

The donors were healthy, HIV-negative adults with no recently reported acute infections or vaccinations. Every donor was a Caucasian adult residing in Nashville, Tennessee, USA. CD4+ T cells were enriched through magnetic negative selection, after which naive cells were positively selected on CD45RA and the remaining negative fraction served as the memory subset. After blood collection by leukapheresis, PBMCs were isolated using Ficoll-Histopaque density gradient centrifugation and then cryopreserved in the vapor phase of liquid nitrogen. Purity and quantity of every magnetically sorted T cell population were checked by analytical flow cytometry. Genomic DNA was isolated from each sorted fraction and quantified by UV absorbance on a Nanodrop 2000c.

Here the chain combines TRBV5-1 and TRBJ1-2; TRBD1 is perhaps the D gene, given 6 matching bases. The sample was naive CD4+ T cells sorted from blood. The sample's cell subset or site label is to be understood as: CD45RA+ positively selected. This TCR was sampled from a man between 25 and 39 years old in good health. The CDR3 sequence is CASSPGHQVGGYTF. The bases are TGCGCCAGCAGTCCGGGACACCAAGTAGGTGGCTACACCTTC. With all but the CDR3 taken from the reference TRBV5-1 and TRBJ1-2 genes, the full variable domain is: KAGVTQTPRYLIKTRGQQVTLSCSPISGHRSVSWYQQTPGQGLQFLFEYFSETQRNKGNFPGRFSGRQFSNSRSEMNVSTLELGDSALYLCASSPGHQVGGYTFGSGTRLTVV.